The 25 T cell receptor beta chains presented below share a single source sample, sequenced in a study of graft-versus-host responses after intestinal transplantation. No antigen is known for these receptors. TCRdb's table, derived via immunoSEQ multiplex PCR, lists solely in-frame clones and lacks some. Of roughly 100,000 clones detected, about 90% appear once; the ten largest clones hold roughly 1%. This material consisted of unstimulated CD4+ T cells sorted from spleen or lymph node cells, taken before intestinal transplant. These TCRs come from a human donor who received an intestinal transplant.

The CDR3: CASSLVAGGVEETQYF. Written as DNA, the CDR3 is TGTGCCAGCAGCTTGGTGGCAGGTGGGGTGGAAGAGACCCAGTACTTC. This chain uses TRBV5-4 with TRBJ2-5; D gene uncertain. From germline, CDR1 is SGHNT and CDR2 YYREEE (reference sequence). Between the trimmed V and J ends, which lost 0 bases and 3 bases, there was a span of 15 bases. This CDR3 has 16 amino acids.

DNA for the CDR3: TGCGCCAGCAGCATAGGACAGTCAACCAGCTCCTACAATGAGCAGTTCTTC. As protein: CASSIGQSTSSYNEQFF. The rearrangement links TRBV5-1 to TRBJ2-1; D is possibly TRBD1 (6 bases). Trimming stripped 4 bases from V and 0 bases from J, with 17 bases between. The CDR3 runs 17 residues. The germline CDR1 and CDR2 sequences are SGHRS and YFSETQ.

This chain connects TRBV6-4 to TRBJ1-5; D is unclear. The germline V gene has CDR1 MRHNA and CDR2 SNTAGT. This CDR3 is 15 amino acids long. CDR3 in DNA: TGTCTTAAGGCCAGTGAATTCAATAGCAATCAGCCCCAGCATTTT. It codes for CLKASEFNSNQPQHF.

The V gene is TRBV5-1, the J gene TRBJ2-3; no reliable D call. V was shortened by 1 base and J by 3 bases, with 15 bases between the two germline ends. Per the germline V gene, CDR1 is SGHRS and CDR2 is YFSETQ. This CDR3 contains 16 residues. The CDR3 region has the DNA TGCGCCAGCAGCTTGCGGCAGCTAGACACGACAGATACGCAGTATTTT. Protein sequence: CASSLRQLDTTDTQYF.

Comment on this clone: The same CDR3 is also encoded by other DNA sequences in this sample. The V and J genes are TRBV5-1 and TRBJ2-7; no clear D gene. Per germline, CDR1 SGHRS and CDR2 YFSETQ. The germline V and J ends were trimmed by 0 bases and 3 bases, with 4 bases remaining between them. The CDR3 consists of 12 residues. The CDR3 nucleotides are TGCGCCAGCAGCTTGGAGGGCTACGAGCAGTACTTC. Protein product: CASSLEGYEQYF.

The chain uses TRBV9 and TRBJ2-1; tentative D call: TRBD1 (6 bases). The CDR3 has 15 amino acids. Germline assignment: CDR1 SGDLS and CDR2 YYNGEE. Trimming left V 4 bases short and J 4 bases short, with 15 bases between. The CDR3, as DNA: TGTGCCAGCAGCCTAGGGGGTGGGGTTTACAATGAGCAGTTCTTC. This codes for CASSLGGGVYNEQFF.

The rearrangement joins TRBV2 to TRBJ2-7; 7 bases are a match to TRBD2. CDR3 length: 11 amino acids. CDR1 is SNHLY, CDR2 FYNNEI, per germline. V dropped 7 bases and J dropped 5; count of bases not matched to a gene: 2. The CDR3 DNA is TGTGCCAGCAAGGCGGGAGACGAGCAGTACTTC. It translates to CASKAGDEQYF.

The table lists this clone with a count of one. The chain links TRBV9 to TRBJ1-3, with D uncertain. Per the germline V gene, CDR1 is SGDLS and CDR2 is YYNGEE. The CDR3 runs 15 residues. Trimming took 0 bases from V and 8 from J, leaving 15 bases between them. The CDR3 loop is CASSVEGIRGDTIYF. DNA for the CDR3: TGTGCCAGCAGCGTAGAAGGAATCCGAGGAGACACCATATATTTT.

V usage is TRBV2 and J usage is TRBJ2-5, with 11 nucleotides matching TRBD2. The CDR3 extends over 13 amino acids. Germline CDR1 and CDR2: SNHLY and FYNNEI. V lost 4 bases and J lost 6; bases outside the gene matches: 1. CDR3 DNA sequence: TGTGCCAGCAGTGGACTAGCGGGACAGACCCAGTACTTC. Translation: CASSGLAGQTQYF.

The CDR3 loop is CASRNRGDQPQHF. CDR3 DNA sequence: TGTGCCAGCAGGAACAGGGGGGATCAGCCCCAGCATTTT. The chain combines TRBV6-6 with TRBJ1-5, with 8 positions matching TRBD1. This CDR3 region has 13 residues. Germline values: CDR1 MNHNY, CDR2 SVGAGI (reference sequence). With 6 bases clipped from V and 5 bases from J, the junction kept 3 bases outside the gene matches.

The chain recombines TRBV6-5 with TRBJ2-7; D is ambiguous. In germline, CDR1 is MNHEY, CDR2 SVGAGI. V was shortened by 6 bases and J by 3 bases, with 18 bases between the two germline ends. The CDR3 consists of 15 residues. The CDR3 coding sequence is TGTGCCAGCAGGGGGTTACGGACCCCTTACTACGAGCAGTACTTC. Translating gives CASRGLRTPYYEQYF.

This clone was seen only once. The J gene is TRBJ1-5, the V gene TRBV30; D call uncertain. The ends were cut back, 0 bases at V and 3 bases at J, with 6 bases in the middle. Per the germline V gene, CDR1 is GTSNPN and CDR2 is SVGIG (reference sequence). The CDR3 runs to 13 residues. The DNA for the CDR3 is TGTGCCTGGAGTGTACAAAACAATCAGCCCCAGCATTTT. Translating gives CAWSVQNNQPQHF.

Written as DNA, the CDR3 is TGTGCCAGTAGTGCTGGGGGACTGGGAAACACCATATATTTT. Its protein is CASSAGGLGNTIYF. This rearrangement joins TRBV19 to TRBJ1-3, with a weak D call TRBD1 (5 bases). Trimming shortened V by 5 bases and J by 4 bases, and 12 bases separated the two germline ends. The CDR3 has 14 residues. Germline CDR1 LNHDA, CDR2 SQIVND (reference sequence).

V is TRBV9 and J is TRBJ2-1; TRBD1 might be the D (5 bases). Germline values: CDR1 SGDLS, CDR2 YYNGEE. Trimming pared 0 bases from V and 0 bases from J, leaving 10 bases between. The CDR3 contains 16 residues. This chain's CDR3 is CASSVVGEGSYNEQFF. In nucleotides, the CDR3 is TGTGCCAGCAGCGTAGTAGGGGAAGGCTCCTACAATGAGCAGTTCTTC.

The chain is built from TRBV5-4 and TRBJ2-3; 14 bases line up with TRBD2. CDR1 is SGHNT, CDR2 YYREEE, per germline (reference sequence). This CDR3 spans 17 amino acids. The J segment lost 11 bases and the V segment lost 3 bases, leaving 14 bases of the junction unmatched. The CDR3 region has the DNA TGTGCCAGCAGCTCTCCCTCCGGGACTAGCGGGGGAGGGGGGCAGTATTTT. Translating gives CASSSPSGTSGGGGQYF. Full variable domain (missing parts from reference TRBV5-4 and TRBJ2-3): ETGVTQSPTHLIKTRGQQVTLRCSSQSGHNTVSWYQQALGQGPQFIFQYYREEENGRGNFPPRFSGLQFPNYSSELNVNALELDDSALYLCASSSPSGTSGGGGQYFGPGTRLTVL.

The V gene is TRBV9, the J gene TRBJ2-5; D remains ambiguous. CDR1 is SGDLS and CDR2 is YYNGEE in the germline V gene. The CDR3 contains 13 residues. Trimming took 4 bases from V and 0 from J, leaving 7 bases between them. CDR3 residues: CASSNYYQETQYF. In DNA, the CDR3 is TGTGCCAGCAGCAATTACTACCAAGAGACCCAGTACTTC.

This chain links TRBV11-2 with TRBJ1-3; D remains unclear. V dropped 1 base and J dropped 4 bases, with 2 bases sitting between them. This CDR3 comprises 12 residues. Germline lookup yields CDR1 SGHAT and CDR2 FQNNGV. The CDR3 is CASSLAGNTIYF. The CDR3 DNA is TGTGCCAGCAGCTTAGCAGGAAACACCATATATTTT.

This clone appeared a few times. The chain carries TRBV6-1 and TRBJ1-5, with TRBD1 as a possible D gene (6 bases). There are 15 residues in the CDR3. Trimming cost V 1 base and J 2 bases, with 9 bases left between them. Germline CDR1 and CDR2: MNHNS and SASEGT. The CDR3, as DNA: TGTGCCAGCAGTGAAGTGGGGGCGGGCAATCAGCCCCAGCATTTT. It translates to CASSEVGAGNQPQHF.

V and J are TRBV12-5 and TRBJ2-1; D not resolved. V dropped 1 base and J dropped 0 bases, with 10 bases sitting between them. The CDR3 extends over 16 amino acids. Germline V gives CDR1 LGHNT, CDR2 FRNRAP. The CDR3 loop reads CASGLGSSYSYNEQFF. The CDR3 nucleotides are TGTGCTAGTGGTTTGGGGTCCTCCTACTCCTACAATGAGCAGTTCTTC.

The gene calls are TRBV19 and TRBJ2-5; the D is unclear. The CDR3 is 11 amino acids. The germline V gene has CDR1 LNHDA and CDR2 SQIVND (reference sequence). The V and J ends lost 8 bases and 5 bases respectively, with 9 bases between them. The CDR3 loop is CASSTGETQYF. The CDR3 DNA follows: TGTGCCAGTTCTACGGGTGAGACCCAGTACTTC.

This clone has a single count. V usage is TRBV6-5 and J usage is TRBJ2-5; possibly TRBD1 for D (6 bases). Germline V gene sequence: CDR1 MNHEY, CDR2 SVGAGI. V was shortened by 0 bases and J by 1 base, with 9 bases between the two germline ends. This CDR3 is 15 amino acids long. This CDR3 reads CASSYSRDTQETQYF. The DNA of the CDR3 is TGTGCCAGCAGTTACTCCCGGGACACCCAAGAGACCCAGTACTTC.

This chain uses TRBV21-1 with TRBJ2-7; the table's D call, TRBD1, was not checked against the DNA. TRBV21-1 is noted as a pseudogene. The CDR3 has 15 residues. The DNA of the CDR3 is TGTGCCAGCAGCAACGGGGACAGGGTTCGGTACGAGCAGTACTTC. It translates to CASSNGDRVRYEQYF.

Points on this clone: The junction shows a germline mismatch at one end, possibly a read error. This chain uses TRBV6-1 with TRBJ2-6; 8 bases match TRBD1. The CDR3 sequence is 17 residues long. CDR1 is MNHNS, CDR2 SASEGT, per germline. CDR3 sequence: CASREASGGVGANVLTF. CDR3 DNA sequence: TGTGCCAGCAGAGAAGCCTCAGGGGGCGTTGGGGCCAACGTCCTGACTTTC.

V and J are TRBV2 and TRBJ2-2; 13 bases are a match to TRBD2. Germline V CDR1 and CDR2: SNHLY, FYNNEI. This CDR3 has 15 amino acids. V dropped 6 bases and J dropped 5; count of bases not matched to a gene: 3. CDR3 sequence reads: CASSGTSGVTGELFF. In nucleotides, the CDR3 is TGTGCCAGCAGCGGGACTAGCGGGGTGACCGGGGAGCTGTTTTTT.

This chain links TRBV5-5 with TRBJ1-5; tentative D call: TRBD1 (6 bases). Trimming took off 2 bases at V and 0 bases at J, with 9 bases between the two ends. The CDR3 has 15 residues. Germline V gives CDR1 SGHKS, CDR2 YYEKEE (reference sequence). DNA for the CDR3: TGTGCCAGCAGCTTACAGGGATATAGCAATCAGCCCCAGCATTTT. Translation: CASSLQGYSNQPQHF.